This T cell receptor (beta chain) was profiled in a study of radiotherapy plus CTLA-4 blockade in lung cancer. The study's findings and limits: Expansion in blood of tumor-derived TCR clones was seen after radiotherapy plus ipilimumab.

CTLA-4 blockade using ipilimumab, together with focal radiation, was received by patients with chemo-refractory metastatic non-small-cell lung cancer. Turning to this clone: Its antigen is still unknown.

Libraries were prepared by immunoSEQ multiplex PCR; TCRdb keeps only in-frame clonotypes and omits some of them. The table has 80,000 to 100,000 clones, approximately 74% seen once. The CDR3 sequence is 15 residues long. Germline CDR1 is SGHDT and CDR2 is YYEEEE. V shed 0 bases and J 0 bases; nucleotides not matched to a gene: 2. Source: peripheral blood, taken from a patient treated with radiotherapy plus ipilimumab. The J gene is TRBJ1-1, the V gene TRBV5-6, with 7 bases fitting TRBD1. The clonotype comes from a human donor with non-small cell lung cancer who had a partial response to radiotherapy plus ipilimumab. Some clones in this sample may be carry-over from other donors' samples. CDR3 sequence reads: CASSLETGLNTEAFF. The CDR3 nucleotides are TGTGCCAGCAGCTTGGAGACAGGGCTGAACACTGAAGCTTTCTTT.